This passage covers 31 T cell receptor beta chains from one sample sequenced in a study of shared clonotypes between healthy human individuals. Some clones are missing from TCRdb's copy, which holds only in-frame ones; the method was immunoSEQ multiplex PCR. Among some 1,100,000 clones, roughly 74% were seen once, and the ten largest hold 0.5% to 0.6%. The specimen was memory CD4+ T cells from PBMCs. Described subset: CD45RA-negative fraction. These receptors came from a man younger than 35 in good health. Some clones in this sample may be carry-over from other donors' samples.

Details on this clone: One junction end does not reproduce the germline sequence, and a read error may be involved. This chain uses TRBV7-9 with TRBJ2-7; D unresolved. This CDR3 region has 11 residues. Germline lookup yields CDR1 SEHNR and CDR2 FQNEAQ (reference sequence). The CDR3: CASSDQVQINF. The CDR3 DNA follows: TGTGCCAGCAGCGACCAGGTGCAGATAAACTTC.

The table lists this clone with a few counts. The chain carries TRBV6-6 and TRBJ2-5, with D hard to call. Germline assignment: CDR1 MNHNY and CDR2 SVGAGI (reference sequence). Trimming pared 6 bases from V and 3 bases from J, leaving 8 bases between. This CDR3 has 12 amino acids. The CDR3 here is CASRAEEETQYF. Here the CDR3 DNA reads TGTGCCAGCAGAGCCGAGGAAGAGACCCAGTACTTC.

The CDR3 reads CASSLDNSGEQFF. The DNA of the CDR3 is TGTGCCAGCAGCCTCGACAATTCGGGTGAGCAGTTCTTC. The chain combines TRBV7-7 with TRBJ2-1; D remains ambiguous. This CDR3 is 13 amino acids long. Germline V gene sequence: CDR1 SSHAT, CDR2 FNYEAQ (reference sequence). V shed 5 bases and J shed 9 bases, with 14 bases lying between them.

As DNA, the CDR3 is TGCGCCAGCAGCTTGGACGTGGACTCTGGAAACACCATATATTTT. It yields the protein CASSLDVDSGNTIYF. This chain joins TRBV5-1 and TRBJ1-3; unclear D gene. This CDR3 contains 15 residues. Germline V CDR1 and CDR2: SGHRS, YFSETQ. Between the trimmed V and J ends, which lost 0 bases and 0 bases, there was a span of 7 bases.

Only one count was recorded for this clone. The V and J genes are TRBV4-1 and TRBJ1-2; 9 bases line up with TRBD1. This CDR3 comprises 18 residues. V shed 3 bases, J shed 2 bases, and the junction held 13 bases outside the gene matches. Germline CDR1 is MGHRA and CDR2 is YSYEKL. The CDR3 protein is CASSQTQGQGYPNYGYTF. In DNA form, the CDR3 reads TGCGCCAGCAGCCAGACGCAGGGACAGGGATATCCAAACTATGGCTACACCTTC.

CDR3 region: CAGRGLNTEAFF. CDR3 coding DNA: TGTGCCGGGCGGGGGCTGAACACTGAAGCTTTCTTT. The rearrangement uses TRBV28 and TRBJ1-1; possibly TRBD1 for D (6 bases). This CDR3 has 12 amino acids. The germline V gene encodes CDR1 MDHEN and CDR2 SYDVKM. The germline V and J ends were trimmed by 11 bases and 0 bases, with 10 bases remaining between them. The complete variable domain, with remaining parts taken from reference TRBV28 and TRBJ1-1, reads DVKVTQSSRYLVKRTGEKVFLECVQDMDHENMFWYRQDPGLGLRLIYFSYDVKMKEKGDIPEGYSVSREKKERFSLILESASTNQTSMYLCAGRGLNTEAFFGQGTRLTVV.

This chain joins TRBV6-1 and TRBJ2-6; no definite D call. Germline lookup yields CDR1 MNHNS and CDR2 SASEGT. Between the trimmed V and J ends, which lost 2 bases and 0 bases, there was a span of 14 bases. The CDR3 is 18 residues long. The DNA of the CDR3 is TGTGCCAGCAGTGAAAAGCGAGGCCCCTTCTCTGGGGCCAACGTCCTGACTTTC. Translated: CASSEKRGPFSGANVLTF.

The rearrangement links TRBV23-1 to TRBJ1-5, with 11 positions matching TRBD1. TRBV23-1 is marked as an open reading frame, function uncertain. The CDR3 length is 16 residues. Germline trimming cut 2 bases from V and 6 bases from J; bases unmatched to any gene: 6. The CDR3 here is CASSQTDRGPSQPQHF. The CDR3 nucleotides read TGCGCCAGCAGTCAAACGGACAGGGGGCCCAGTCAGCCCCAGCATTTT.

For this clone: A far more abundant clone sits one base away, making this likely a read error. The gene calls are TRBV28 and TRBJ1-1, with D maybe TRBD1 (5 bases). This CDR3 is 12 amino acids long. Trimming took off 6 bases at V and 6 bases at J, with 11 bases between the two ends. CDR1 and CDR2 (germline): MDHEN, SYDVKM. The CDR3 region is CASRFRGSEAFF. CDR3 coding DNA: TGTGCCAGCAGATTCCGGGGGTCTGAAGCTTTCTTT.

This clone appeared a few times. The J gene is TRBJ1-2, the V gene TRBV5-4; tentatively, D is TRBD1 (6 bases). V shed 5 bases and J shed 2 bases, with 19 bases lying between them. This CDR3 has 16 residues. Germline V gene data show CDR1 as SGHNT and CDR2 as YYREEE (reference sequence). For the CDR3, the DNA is TGTGCCAGCAGATCATCAGGGGCCGCGGGGAACTATGGCTACACCTTC. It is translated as CASRSSGAAGNYGYTF.

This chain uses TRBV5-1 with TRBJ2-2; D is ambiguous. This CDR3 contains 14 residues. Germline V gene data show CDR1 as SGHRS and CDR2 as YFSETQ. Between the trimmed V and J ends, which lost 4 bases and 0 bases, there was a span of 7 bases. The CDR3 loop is CASSPRTNTGELFF. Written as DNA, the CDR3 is TGCGCCAGCAGCCCCCGAACGAACACCGGGGAGCTGTTTTTT. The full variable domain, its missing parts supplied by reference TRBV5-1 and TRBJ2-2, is KAGVTQTPRYLIKTRGQQVTLSCSPISGHRSVSWYQQTPGQGLQFLFEYFSETQRNKGNFPGRFSGRQFSNSRSEMNVSTLELGDSALYLCASSPRTNTGELFFGEGSRLTVL.

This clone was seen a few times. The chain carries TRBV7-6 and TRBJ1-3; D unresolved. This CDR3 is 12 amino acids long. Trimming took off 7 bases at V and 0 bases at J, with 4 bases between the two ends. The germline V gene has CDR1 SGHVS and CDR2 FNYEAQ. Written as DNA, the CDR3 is TGTGCCAGCATCGCCTCTGGAAACACCATATATTTT. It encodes CASIASGNTIYF.

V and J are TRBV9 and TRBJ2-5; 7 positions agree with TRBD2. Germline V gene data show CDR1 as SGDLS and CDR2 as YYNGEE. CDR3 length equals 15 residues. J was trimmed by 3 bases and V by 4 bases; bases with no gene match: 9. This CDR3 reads CASSMLGGAEETQYF. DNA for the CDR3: TGTGCCAGCAGCATGTTGGGAGGGGCGGAAGAGACCCAGTACTTC.

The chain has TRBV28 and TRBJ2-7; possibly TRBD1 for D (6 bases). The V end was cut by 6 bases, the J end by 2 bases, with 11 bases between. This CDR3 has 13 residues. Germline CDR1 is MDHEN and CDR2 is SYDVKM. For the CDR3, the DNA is TGTGCCAGCAGGACCGGGACAACCTACGAGCAGTACTTC. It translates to CASRTGTTYEQYF. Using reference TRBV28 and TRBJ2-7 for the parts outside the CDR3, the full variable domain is DVKVTQSSRYLVKRTGEKVFLECVQDMDHENMFWYRQDPGLGLRLIYFSYDVKMKEKGDIPEGYSVSREKKERFSLILESASTNQTSMYLCASRTGTTYEQYFGPGTRLTVT.

CDR3 amino acids: CASSLFPSGSSGANVLTF. DNA for the CDR3: TGTGCCAGCAGCTTATTCCCCAGCGGGAGCTCTGGGGCCAACGTCCTGACTTTC. The V call is TRBV11-2, the J call TRBJ2-6; TRBD2 aligns across 8 bases. The V and J ends lost 2 bases and 0 bases, in that order; junction bases with no gene match: 6. The CDR3 is 18 residues long. Germline loops: CDR1 SGHAT, CDR2 FQNNGV.

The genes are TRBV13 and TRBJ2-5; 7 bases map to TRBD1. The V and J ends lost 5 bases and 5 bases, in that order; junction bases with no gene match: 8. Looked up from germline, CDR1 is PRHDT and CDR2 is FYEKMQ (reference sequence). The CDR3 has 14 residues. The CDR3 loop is CASSVTGAGETQYF. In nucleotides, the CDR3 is TGTGCCAGCAGCGTAACAGGGGCCGGGGAGACCCAGTACTTC.

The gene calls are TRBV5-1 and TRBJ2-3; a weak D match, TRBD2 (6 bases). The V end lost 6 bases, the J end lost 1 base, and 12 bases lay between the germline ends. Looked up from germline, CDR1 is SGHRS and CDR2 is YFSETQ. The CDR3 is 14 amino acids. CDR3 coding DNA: TGCGCCAGCACCTGGAGGGGCGGCACAGATACGCAGTATTTT. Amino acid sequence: CASTWRGGTDTQYF.

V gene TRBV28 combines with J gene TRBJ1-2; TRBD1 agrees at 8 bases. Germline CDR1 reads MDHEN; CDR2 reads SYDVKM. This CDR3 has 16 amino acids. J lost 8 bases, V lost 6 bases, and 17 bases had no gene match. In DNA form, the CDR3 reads TGTGCCAGCAGCCCGACAGGGGCTACCGAGTCCCAAGGCTACACCTTC. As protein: CASSPTGATESQGYTF.

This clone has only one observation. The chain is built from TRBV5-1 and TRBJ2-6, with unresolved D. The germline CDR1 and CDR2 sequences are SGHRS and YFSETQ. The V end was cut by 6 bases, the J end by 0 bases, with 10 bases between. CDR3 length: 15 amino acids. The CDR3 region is CASTIGVSGANVLTF. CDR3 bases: TGCGCCAGCACCATTGGGGTCTCTGGGGCCAACGTCCTGACTTTC.

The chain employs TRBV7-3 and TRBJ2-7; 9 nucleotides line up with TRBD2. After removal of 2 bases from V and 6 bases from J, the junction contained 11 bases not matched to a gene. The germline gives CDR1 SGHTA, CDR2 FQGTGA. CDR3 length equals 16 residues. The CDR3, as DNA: TGTGCCAGCAGCTTAGGGACTAGCCGGACTCGGAGCGAGCAGTACTTC. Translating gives CASSLGTSRTRSEQYF.

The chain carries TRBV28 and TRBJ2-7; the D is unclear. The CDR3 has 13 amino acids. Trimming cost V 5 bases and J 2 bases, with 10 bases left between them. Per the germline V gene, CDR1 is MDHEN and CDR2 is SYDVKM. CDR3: CASSNNVPYEQYF. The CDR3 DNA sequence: TGTGCCAGCAGTAACAATGTGCCCTACGAGCAGTACTTC. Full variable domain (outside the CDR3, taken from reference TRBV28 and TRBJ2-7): DVKVTQSSRYLVKRTGEKVFLECVQDMDHENMFWYRQDPGLGLRLIYFSYDVKMKEKGDIPEGYSVSREKKERFSLILESASTNQTSMYLCASSNNVPYEQYFGPGTRLTVT.

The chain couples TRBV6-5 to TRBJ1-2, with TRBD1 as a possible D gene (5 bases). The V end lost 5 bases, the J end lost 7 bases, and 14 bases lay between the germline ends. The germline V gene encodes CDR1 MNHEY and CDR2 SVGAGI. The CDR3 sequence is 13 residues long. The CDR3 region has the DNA TGTGCCAGCAGTCAACATGAAAGGGGTGGCTACACCTTC. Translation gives CASSQHERGGYTF.

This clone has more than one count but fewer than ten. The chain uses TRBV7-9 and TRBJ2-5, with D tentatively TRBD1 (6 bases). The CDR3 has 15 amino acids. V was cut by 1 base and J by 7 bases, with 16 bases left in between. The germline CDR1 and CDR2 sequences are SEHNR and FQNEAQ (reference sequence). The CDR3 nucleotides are TGTGCCAGCAGCTTAGGGGGGCCCAGCGCCGGGACCCAGTACTTC. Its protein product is CASSLGGPSAGTQYF.

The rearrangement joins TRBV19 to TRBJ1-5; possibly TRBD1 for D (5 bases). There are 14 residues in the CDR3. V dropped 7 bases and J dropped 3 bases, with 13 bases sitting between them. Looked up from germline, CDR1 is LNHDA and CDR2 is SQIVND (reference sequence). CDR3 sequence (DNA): TGTGCCAGTACCGGGGGTAGGGACAATCAGCCCCAGCATTTT. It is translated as CASTGGRDNQPQHF.

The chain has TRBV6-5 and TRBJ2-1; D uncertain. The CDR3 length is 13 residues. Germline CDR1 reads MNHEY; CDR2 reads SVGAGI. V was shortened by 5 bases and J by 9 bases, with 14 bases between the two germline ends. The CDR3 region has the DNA TGTGCCAGCAGTCGCCAGTTCAGTCCTGAGCAGTTCTTC. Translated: CASSRQFSPEQFF.

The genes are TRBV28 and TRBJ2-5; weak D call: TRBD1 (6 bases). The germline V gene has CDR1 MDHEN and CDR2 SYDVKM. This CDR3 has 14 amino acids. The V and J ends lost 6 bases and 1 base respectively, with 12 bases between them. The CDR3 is CASSDLTGQETQYF. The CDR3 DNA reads TGTGCCAGCAGCGACTTGACAGGCCAAGAGACCCAGTACTTC.

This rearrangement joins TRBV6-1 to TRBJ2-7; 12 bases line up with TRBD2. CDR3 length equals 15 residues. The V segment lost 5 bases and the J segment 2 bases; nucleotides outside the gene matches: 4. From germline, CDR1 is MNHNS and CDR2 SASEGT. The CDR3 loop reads CASSPLAGGPYEQYF. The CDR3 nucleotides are TGTGCCAGCAGTCCTCTAGCGGGAGGGCCCTACGAGCAGTACTTC.

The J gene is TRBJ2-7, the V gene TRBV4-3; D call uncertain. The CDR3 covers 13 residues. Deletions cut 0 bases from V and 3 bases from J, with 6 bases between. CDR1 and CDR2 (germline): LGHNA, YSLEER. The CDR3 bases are TGCGCCAGCAGCCAAGACAGCTTCTACGAGCAGTACTTC. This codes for CASSQDSFYEQYF.

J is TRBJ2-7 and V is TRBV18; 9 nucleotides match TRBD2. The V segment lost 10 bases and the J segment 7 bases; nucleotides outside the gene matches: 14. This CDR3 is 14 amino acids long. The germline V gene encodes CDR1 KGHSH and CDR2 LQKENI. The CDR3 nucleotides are TGTGCCACCGAGGACGGGCTAGCGGGATCTGAGCAGTACTTC. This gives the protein CATEDGLAGSEQYF.

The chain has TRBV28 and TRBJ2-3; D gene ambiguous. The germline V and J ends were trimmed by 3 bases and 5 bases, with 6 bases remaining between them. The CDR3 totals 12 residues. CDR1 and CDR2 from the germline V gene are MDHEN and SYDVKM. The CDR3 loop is CASSLTLDTQYF. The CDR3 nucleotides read TGTGCCAGCAGTTTGACTTTAGATACGCAGTATTTT. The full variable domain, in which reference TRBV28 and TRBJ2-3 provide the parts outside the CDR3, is DVKVTQSSRYLVKRTGEKVFLECVQDMDHENMFWYRQDPGLGLRLIYFSYDVKMKEKGDIPEGYSVSREKKERFSLILESASTNQTSMYLCASSLTLDTQYFGPGTRLTVL.

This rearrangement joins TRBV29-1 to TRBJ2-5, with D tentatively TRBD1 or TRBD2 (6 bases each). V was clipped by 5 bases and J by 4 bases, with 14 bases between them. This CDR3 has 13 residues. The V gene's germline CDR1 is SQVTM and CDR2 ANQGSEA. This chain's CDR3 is CSVPGGAGETQYF. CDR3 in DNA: TGCAGCGTTCCCGGGGGCGCGGGAGAGACCCAGTACTTC. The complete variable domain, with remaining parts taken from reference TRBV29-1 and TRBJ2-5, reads SAVISQKPSRDICQRGTSLTIQCQVDSQVTMMFWYRQQPGQSLTLIATANQGSEATYESGFVIDKFPISRPNLTFSTLTVSNMSPEDSSIYLCSVPGGAGETQYFGPGTRLLVL.